This T cell receptor (beta chain) stems from a study of T cell responses to AZD1222 COVID-19 vaccine. This CDR3 is built from 18 residues. Germline V CDR1 and CDR2: SGHRS, YFSETQ. J gave up 3 bases and V 0 bases, and 10 bases lay outside the gene matches. Data came from immunoSEQ multiplex PCR; TCRdb stores just in-frame clones and leaves some out. This table holds 130,000 to 150,000 clones, about 93% found once. The specimen was peripheral blood, collected on day 0 of AZD1222 vaccination. The TCR was taken from an adult in good health. The chain links TRBV5-1 to TRBJ2-1; 9 nucleotides agree with TRBD2. CDR3 DNA: TGCGCCAGCAGCTTGGCAGGCCTAGCGGGAATGTTCTACAATGAGCAGTTCTTC. Translation gives CASSLAGLAGMFYNEQFF. The whole variable domain, filled in from reference TRBV5-1 and TRBJ2-1, reads KAGVTQTPRYLIKTRGQQVTLSCSPISGHRSVSWYQQTPGQGLQFLFEYFSETQRNKGNFPGRFSGRQFSNSRSEMNVSTLELGDSALYLCASSLAGLAGMFYNEQFFGPGTRLTVL.